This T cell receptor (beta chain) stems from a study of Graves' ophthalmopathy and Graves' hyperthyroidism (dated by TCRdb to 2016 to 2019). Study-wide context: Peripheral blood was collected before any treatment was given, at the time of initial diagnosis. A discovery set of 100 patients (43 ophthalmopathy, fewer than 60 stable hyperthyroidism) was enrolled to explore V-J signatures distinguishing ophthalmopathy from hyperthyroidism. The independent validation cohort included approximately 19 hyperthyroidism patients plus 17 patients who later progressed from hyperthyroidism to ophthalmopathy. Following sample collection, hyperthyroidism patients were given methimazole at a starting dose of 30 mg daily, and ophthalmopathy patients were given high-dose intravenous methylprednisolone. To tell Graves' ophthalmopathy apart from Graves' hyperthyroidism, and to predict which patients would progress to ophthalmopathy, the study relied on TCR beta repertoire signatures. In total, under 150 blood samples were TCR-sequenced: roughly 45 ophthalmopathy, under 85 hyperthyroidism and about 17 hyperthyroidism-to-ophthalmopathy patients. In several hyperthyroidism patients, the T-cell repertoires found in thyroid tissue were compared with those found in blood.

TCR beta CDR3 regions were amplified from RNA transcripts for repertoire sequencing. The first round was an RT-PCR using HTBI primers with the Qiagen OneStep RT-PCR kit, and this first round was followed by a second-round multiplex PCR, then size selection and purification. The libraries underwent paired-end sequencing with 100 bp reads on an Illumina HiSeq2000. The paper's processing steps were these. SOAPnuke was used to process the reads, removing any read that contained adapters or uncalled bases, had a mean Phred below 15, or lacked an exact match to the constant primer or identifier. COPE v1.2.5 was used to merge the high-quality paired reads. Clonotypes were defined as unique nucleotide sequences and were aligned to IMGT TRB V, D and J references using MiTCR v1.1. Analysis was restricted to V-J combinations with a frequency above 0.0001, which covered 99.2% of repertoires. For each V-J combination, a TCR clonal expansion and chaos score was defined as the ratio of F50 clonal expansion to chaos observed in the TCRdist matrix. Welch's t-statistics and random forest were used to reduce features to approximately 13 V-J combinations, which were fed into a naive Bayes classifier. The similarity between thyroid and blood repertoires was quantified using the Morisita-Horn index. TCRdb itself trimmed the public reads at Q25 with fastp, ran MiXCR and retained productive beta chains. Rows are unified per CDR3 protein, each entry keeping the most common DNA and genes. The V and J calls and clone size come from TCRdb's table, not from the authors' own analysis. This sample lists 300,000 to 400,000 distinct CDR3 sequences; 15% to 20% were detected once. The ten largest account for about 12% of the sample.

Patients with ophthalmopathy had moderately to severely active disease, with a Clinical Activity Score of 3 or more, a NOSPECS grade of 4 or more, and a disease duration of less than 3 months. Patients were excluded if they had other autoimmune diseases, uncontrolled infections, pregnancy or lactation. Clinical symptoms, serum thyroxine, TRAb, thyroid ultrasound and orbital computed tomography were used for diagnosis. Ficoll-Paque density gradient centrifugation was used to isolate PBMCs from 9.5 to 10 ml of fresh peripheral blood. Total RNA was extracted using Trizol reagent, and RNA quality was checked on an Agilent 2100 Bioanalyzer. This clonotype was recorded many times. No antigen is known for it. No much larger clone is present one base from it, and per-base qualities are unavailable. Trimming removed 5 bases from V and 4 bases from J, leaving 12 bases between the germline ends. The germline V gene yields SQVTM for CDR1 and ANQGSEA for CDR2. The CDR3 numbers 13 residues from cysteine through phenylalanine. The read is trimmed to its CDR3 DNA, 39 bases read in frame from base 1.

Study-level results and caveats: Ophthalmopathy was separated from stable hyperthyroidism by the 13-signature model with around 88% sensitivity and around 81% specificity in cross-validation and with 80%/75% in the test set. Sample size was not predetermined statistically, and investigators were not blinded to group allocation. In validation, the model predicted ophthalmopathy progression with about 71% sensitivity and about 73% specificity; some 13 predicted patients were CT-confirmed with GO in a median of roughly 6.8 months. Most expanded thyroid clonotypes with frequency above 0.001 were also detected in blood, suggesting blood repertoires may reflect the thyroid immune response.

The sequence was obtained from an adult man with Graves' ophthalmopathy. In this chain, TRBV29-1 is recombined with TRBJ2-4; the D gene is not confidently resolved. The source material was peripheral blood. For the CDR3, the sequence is CSVFLNAKNIQYF. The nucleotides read TGCAGCGTTTTCTTGAATGCAAAAAACATTCAGTACTTC.